These T cell receptor beta chains were read from a single sample in a study of blood T cell repertoires in COVID-19. Data came from immunoSEQ multiplex PCR; TCRdb stores just in-frame clones and leaves some out. Of 200,000 to 250,000 clones listed, about 79% were seen once; the top ten hold about 9.7%. The sequencing input was peripheral blood. The receptors were gathered from a man aged 45-65 years with active or convalescent COVID-19. Each CDR3 is given with its conserved first and last residue. Fields, in order: CDR3 protein, J gene, D gene, V gene. A D gene is named only where the DNA matches it firmly.

CDR3 protein: CASRVGSSYNSPLHF
J gene: TRBJ1-6
D gene: .
V gene: TRBV11-2

CDR3 protein: CAISQGEETQYF
J gene: TRBJ2-5
D gene: TRBD1
V gene: TRBV10-3

CDR3 protein: CASSEHRGLDEQYF
J gene: TRBJ2-7
D gene: TRBD1
V gene: TRBV16

CDR3 protein: CASSPEVAGNTIYF
J gene: TRBJ1-3
D gene: .
V gene: TRBV9

CDR3 protein: CASSIVAGSSYEQYF
J gene: TRBJ2-7
D gene: .
V gene: TRBV19

CDR3 protein: CASSLGGAPLSTEAFF
J gene: TRBJ1-1
D gene: .
V gene: TRBV5-1

CDR3 protein: CASSDRGRDTEAFF
J gene: TRBJ1-1
D gene: .
V gene: TRBV6-1

CDR3 protein: CASRLSGNTIYF
J gene: TRBJ1-3
D gene: .
V gene: TRBV5-8

CDR3 protein: CASSQDKAGNGYTF
J gene: TRBJ1-2
D gene: .
V gene: TRBV4-1

CDR3 protein: CASSLALGRGNSNQPQHF
J gene: TRBJ1-5
D gene: .
V gene: TRBV7-8

CDR3 protein: CASNNDYPGELFF
J gene: TRBJ2-2
D gene: .
V gene: TRBV6-6

CDR3 protein: CASSSGLAGAYNEQFF
J gene: TRBJ2-1
D gene: TRBD2
V gene: TRBV7-2

CDR3 protein: CASRRSDYGYTF
J gene: TRBJ1-2
D gene: .
V gene: TRBV28

CDR3 protein: CASSLTGRSSYEQYF
J gene: TRBJ2-7
D gene: .
V gene: TRBV7-2

CDR3 protein: CASSSRVGGSPLHF
J gene: TRBJ1-6
D gene: .
V gene: TRBV3-1/TRBV3-2

CDR3 protein: CASSQGGTSGRRETQYF
J gene: TRBJ2-5
D gene: TRBD2
V gene: TRBV4-1

CDR3 protein: CASSSYRVDTEAFF
J gene: TRBJ1-1
D gene: .
V gene: TRBV27

CDR3 protein: CASSQVVAGDTQYF
J gene: TRBJ2-3
D gene: TRBD2
V gene: TRBV3-1/TRBV3-2

CDR3 protein: CASSQEAGEETQYF
J gene: TRBJ2-5
D gene: .
V gene: TRBV3-1/TRBV3-2

CDR3 protein: CASSSGQSYGYTF
J gene: TRBJ1-2
D gene: TRBD1
V gene: TRBV5-6

CDR3 protein: CASSGSRRRQETQYF
J gene: TRBJ2-5
D gene: .
V gene: TRBV11-2

CDR3 protein: CASSETQYNSPLHF
J gene: TRBJ1-6
D gene: .
V gene: TRBV4-2

CDR3 protein: CSVGGTEAFF
J gene: TRBJ1-1
D gene: .
V gene: TRBV29-1

CDR3 protein: CASSWSGNEKLFF
J gene: TRBJ1-4
D gene: .
V gene: TRBV28

CDR3 protein: CASSPSGTGVVAKNIQYF
J gene: TRBJ2-4
D gene: TRBD1
V gene: TRBV4-1

CDR3 protein: CASSLGHNTEAFF
J gene: TRBJ1-1
D gene: .
V gene: TRBV6-5

CDR3 protein: CASSLVPGGNGYTF
J gene: TRBJ1-2
D gene: TRBD1
V gene: TRBV5-1

CDR3 protein: CASSQLGQGNTGELFF
J gene: TRBJ2-2
D gene: TRBD1
V gene: TRBV4-1

CDR3 protein: CASSLGAGGPNEQFF
J gene: TRBJ2-1
D gene: TRBD2
V gene: TRBV11-3

CDR3 protein: CASSPGSPYQETQYF
J gene: TRBJ2-5
D gene: .
V gene: TRBV5-1

CDR3 protein: CASSLLNQPQHF
J gene: TRBJ1-5
D gene: .
V gene: TRBV12-3/TRBV12-4

CDR3 protein: CASSPLPDSRVPCYTQYF
J gene: TRBJ2-3
D gene: .
V gene: TRBV23-1

CDR3 protein: CAWSIDQETQYF
J gene: TRBJ2-5
D gene: .
V gene: TRBV30

CDR3 protein: CSVGALANEQFF
J gene: TRBJ2-1
D gene: .
V gene: TRBV29-1

CDR3 protein: CASSSTDRGLILPPTPHNKQFF
J gene: TRBJ2-1
D gene: TRBD1
V gene: TRBV27

CDR3 protein: CASSEFRDEQYF
J gene: TRBJ2-7
D gene: .
V gene: TRBV6-4

CDR3 protein: CASSWDRAGDEQYF
J gene: TRBJ2-7
D gene: TRBD1
V gene: TRBV5-4

CDR3 protein: CAEEGGPPYEQYF
J gene: TRBJ2-7
D gene: TRBD2
V gene: TRBV5-8

CDR3 protein: CASSYFDRGENYGYTF
J gene: TRBJ1-2
D gene: TRBD1
V gene: TRBV6-5

CDR3 protein: CASSLPVGAGANVLTF
J gene: TRBJ2-6
D gene: .
V gene: TRBV5-1

CDR3 protein: CAIKGASGNTIYF
J gene: TRBJ1-3
D gene: TRBD1
V gene: TRBV10-3